The 19 T cell receptor beta chains presented below share a single source sample, sequenced in a study of cytomegalovirus exposure and HLA in healthy donors. Method: immunoSEQ multiplex PCR; TCRdb's copy keeps in-frame clones and lacks some. The sample yields approximately 260,000 clones, 86% seen once. Sample: PBMCs. All receptors derive from a woman aged 18-29 years in good health and CMV-seronegative.

This chain connects TRBV6-5 to TRBJ2-7, with 8 nucleotides matching TRBD2. This CDR3 spans 14 amino acids. Germline lookup yields CDR1 MNHEY and CDR2 SVGAGI. V dropped 5 bases and J dropped 4; count of bases not matched to a gene: 7. The CDR3 region has the DNA TGTGCCAGCAGTCCGGGACTAGGGAATTACGAGCAGTACTTC. This encodes CASSPGLGNYEQYF.

J is TRBJ2-7 and V is TRBV4-3; no clear D. The CDR3 is 16 amino acids. The germline V gene encodes CDR1 LGHNA and CDR2 YSLEER. The V end lost 0 bases, the J end lost 3 bases, and 15 bases lay between the germline ends. The CDR3 DNA is TGCGCCAGCAGCCAAGATTTTCTAGACGGTGGCTACGAGCAGTACTTC. Amino acids: CASSQDFLDGGYEQYF.

The chain uses TRBV6-5 and TRBJ1-3; D unclear. V dropped 6 bases and J dropped 0 bases, with 12 bases sitting between them. CDR3 length equals 15 residues. Germline V gene lookup returns CDR1 MNHEY and CDR2 SVGAGI. The DNA of the CDR3 is TGTGCCAGCAGACCCGACACTTACTCTGGAAACACCATATATTTT. It specifies CASRPDTYSGNTIYF.

V usage is TRBV6-5 and J usage is TRBJ1-2, with TRBD1 identical over 8 bases. V trimming: 7 bases; J trimming: 6 bases; junction bases outside the gene matches: 10. Germline assignment: CDR1 MNHEY and CDR2 SVGAGI. The CDR3 sequence is 14 residues long. CDR3: CASKFGQGKDGYTF. CDR3 sequence (DNA): TGTGCCAGCAAATTTGGACAGGGTAAAGATGGCTACACCTTC.

The rearrangement joins TRBV28 to TRBJ2-1; the match to TRBD2 covers 8 bases. Germline CDR1 and CDR2: MDHEN and SYDVKM. The CDR3 is made up of 14 amino acids. Germline trimming cut 10 bases from V and 8 bases from J; bases unmatched to any gene: 13. The CDR3 sequence is CATPSGPGGHEQFF. The CDR3 DNA sequence: TGTGCCACCCCAAGCGGGCCGGGGGGGCATGAGCAGTTCTTC.

The V gene is TRBV2, the J gene TRBJ2-5, with 13 bases matching TRBD2. The CDR3 loop spans 16 amino acids. Germline CDR1 and CDR2: SNHLY and FYNNEI. With 6 bases clipped from V and 2 bases from J, the junction kept 6 bases outside the gene matches. CDR3 loop: CASSAGTSGKQETQYF. For the CDR3, the DNA is TGTGCCAGCAGCGCCGGGACTAGCGGGAAGCAAGAGACCCAGTACTTC.

The chain couples TRBV10-3 to TRBJ2-5, with D uncertain. The CDR3 runs 12 residues. Trimming removed 0 bases at V and 5 bases at J, with 4 bases between. Germline-derived CDR1 and CDR2 are ENHRY and SYGVKD. The CDR3 reads CAISESAETQYF. CDR3 in DNA: TGTGCCATCAGTGAGTCAGCGGAGACCCAGTACTTC.

The rearrangement joins TRBV9 to TRBJ1-6, with a tentative D call TRBD1 (5 bases). The ends were cut back, 0 bases at V and 7 bases at J, with 11 bases in the middle. CDR3 length: 15 amino acids. The germline gives CDR1 SGDLS, CDR2 YYNGEE. DNA of the CDR3: TGTGCCAGCAGCGTAGCACCAGGGTCAAATTCACCCCTCCACTTT. It codes for CASSVAPGSNSPLHF.

The genes are TRBV4-3 and TRBJ1-2, with TRBD1 matching over 12 bases. The V gene end was trimmed by 0 bases and the J gene end by 7 bases; junction bases not matched to a gene: 6. In germline, CDR1 is LGHNA, CDR2 YSLEER. The CDR3 contains 16 residues. CDR3 protein: CASSQDPGQGARGYTF. DNA of the CDR3: TGCGCCAGCAGCCAAGATCCGGGACAGGGGGCGCGTGGCTACACCTTC.

This clone occurred once. The chain joins TRBV29-1 to TRBJ2-1, with TRBD2 matching over 9 bases. Trimming cost V 4 bases and J 7 bases; bases outside gene matches: 8. Germline-derived CDR1 and CDR2 are SQVTM and ANQGSEA. The CDR3 covers 14 residues. The CDR3 DNA reads as TGCAGCGTTGTGGGGTTAGCGGGAGCGAATGAGCAGTTCTTC. Residues: CSVVGLAGANEQFF.

The chain uses TRBV5-1 and TRBJ2-2; perhaps TRBD1 as D (6 bases). V was clipped by 0 bases and J by 4 bases, with 10 bases between them. Germline V gene sequence: CDR1 SGHRS, CDR2 YFSETQ. The CDR3 runs 15 residues. CDR3 region: CASSLVAGATGELFF. CDR3 nucleotides: TGCGCCAGCAGCTTGGTAGCAGGGGCCACCGGGGAGCTGTTTTTT.

The rearrangement uses TRBV18 and TRBJ1-3; D remains ambiguous. CDR3 length: 14 residues. Trimming removed 3 bases at V and 0 bases at J, with 6 bases between. From germline, CDR1 is KGHSH and CDR2 LQKENI. CDR3: CASSPQYSGNTIYF. Written as DNA, the CDR3 is TGTGCCAGCTCACCCCAGTACTCTGGAAACACCATATATTTT.

This sequence joins TRBV28 and TRBJ2-1, with TRBD1 matching over 11 bases. The CDR3 extends over 16 amino acids. The V gene's germline CDR1 is MDHEN and CDR2 SYDVKM. The trim removed 5 bases at V and 4 bases at J, leaving 7 bases unmatched. This CDR3 is CASSAAGTGGYNEQFF. The CDR3 nucleotides read TGTGCCAGCAGTGCCGCCGGGACAGGGGGTTACAATGAGCAGTTCTTC.

The chain employs TRBV5-4 and TRBJ2-7, with 10 bases lining up with TRBD1. CDR1 is SGHNT and CDR2 is YYREEE in the germline V gene (reference sequence). V gave up 3 bases and J gave up 2 bases; unmatched junction bases: 5. This CDR3 is 15 amino acids long. CDR3 in DNA: TGTGCCAGCAGCTCCGGGACAGGGGCTACCTACGAGCAGTACTTC. Translated, it gives CASSSGTGATYEQYF.

This clone was seen ten or more times. CDR3 DNA sequence: TGTGCCAGCAGAGCAGGGGGCGCACCAGAATATGGCTACACCTTC. Translating it yields CASRAGGAPEYGYTF. This chain links TRBV28 with TRBJ1-2, with 8 bases that match TRBD1. V was pared by 6 bases and J by 5 bases, with 11 bases of the junction left unmatched. This CDR3 comprises 15 residues. The germline V gene encodes CDR1 MDHEN and CDR2 SYDVKM.

Regarding this clone: This same CDR3 is encoded by further DNA sequences in the sample. The rearrangement links TRBV9 to TRBJ1-1, with D maybe TRBD1 (5 bases). The CDR3 has 13 amino acids. Germline V lookup: CDR1 SGDLS, CDR2 YYNGEE. V was pared by 2 bases and J by 3 bases, with 8 bases between. Here the CDR3 reads CASSVAGYTEAFF. CDR3 coding DNA: TGTGCCAGCAGCGTGGCAGGGTACACTGAAGCTTTCTTT.

The chain links TRBV11-2 to TRBJ1-2, with 7 bases that match TRBD1. Per germline, CDR1 SGHAT and CDR2 FQNNGV. V lost 4 bases to trimming and J lost 6 bases; unmatched junction nucleotides: 11. The CDR3 totals 15 residues. CDR3 amino acids: CASSSLTGNADGYTF. The DNA of the CDR3 is TGTGCCAGCAGCTCGCTGACAGGGAATGCGGATGGCTACACCTTC.

The rearrangement links TRBV5-1 to TRBJ1-4; D not resolved. The CDR3 length is 12 residues. Germline CDR1 is SGHRS and CDR2 is YFSETQ. V was trimmed by 4 bases and J by 8 bases, leaving 9 bases between them. The CDR3 loop reads CASSGSDEKLFF. The CDR3 bases are TGCGCCAGCAGCGGGAGCGACGAAAAACTGTTTTTT.

This rearrangement joins TRBV28 to TRBJ2-7; 11 nucleotides agree with TRBD1. Trimming removed 6 bases from V and 6 bases from J; junction bases left unmatched: 10. The length of the CDR3 is 15 residues. Per germline, CDR1 MDHEN and CDR2 SYDVKM. As DNA, the CDR3 is TGTGCCAGCAGACATAGGACAGGGGGCCTCCCCGAGCAGTACTTC. It specifies CASRHRTGGLPEQYF.